A selection of T cell receptor beta chains follows, all from one sample in a study of OX40 agonist ivuxolimab in advanced cancers. The assay was immunoSEQ multiplex PCR, and TCRdb's table has in-frame clones only and misses some. The sample consists of fewer than 30,000 clones, approximately 81% of them appearing once. Sequenced material: CD4+ or CD8+ T cells sorted from blood, taken in a trial of the OX40 agonist ivuxolimab. The receptors originated from an adult with an advanced solid tumor such as melanoma, head and neck, liver or kidney cancer. CDR3s include the opening cysteine and the closing phenylalanine or tryptophan. D genes are given only for firm matches.

cdr3_aa | j_call | d_call | v_call
CASSPLSMGVGTEAFF | TRBJ1-1 | NA | TRBV27
CAASARGLSSTDTQYF | TRBJ2-3 | TRBD1 | TRBV27
CASSLNLFLVNYGYTF | TRBJ1-2 | NA | TRBV28
CASSFGSGITSYEQYF | TRBJ2-7 | NA | TRBV13
CASSKLAGVVSSYNEQFF | TRBJ2-1 | TRBD2 | TRBV18
CASSFVGGEAFF | TRBJ1-1 | NA | TRBV5-1
CASSTLAGASYNEQFF | TRBJ2-1 | TRBD2 | TRBV27
CASSEEGAGELFF | TRBJ2-2 | NA | TRBV2
CASSLELAGGQYEQYF | TRBJ2-7 | TRBD2 | TRBV11-3
CASSLGWEIWGEAFF | TRBJ1-1 | NA | TRBV7-8
CASDKGSYNSPLHF | TRBJ1-6 | NA | TRBV19
CATSRDGWGATYNEQFF | TRBJ2-1 | NA | TRBV15
CSVEGPDRARDFYNEQFF | TRBJ2-1 | TRBD1 | TRBV29-1
CASKRQGGFTGELFF | TRBJ2-2 | TRBD1 | TRBV19
CASSRDRPYEKLFF | TRBJ1-4 | TRBD1 | TRBV25-1
CASSEIIGMDEQFF | TRBJ2-1 | NA | TRBV2
CASSRTSGSRNEQFF | TRBJ2-1 | TRBD2 | TRBV6-5
CSVELLGQGADYGYTF | TRBJ1-2 | TRBD1 | TRBV29-1
CASRSGDPTHEQYF | TRBJ2-7 | TRBD2 | TRBV11-2
CASRTGTSGVSYEQYF | NA | TRBD2 | TRBV27
CASSPTNHPNNGYTF | TRBJ1-2 | NA | TRBV18
CASSIQASGIPYEQYF | TRBJ2-7 | TRBD2 | TRBV19
CASSFLPGPSGNTIYF | TRBJ1-3 | NA | TRBV19
CASSSGTSGYNEQFF | TRBJ2-1 | TRBD2 | TRBV27
CASSQGLAGDSDTQYF | TRBJ2-3 | TRBD2 | TRBV4-1
CASSLEVNTGELFF | TRBJ2-2 | NA | TRBV7-8
CASSVDGGNEQFF | TRBJ2-1 | NA | TRBV9
CASSLRASGNNEQFF | TRBJ2-1 | TRBD2 | TRBV27
CASSSAVGGSSYNEQFF | TRBJ2-1 | NA | TRBV28
CASSLVGTPGTESYEQYF | TRBJ2-7 | TRBD1 | TRBV5-1
CASGLDAYEQYF | TRBJ2-7 | NA | TRBV28
CASSVVGGTNEQFF | TRBJ2-1 | NA | TRBV9
CASSQGGNTEAFF | TRBJ1-1 | NA | TRBV4-1
CASSFGTSGYEQYF | TRBJ2-7 | TRBD2 | TRBV7-6
CASSLAPHRSYEQYF | TRBJ2-7 | NA | TRBV11-2
CAVGQSEAFF | TRBJ1-1 | NA | TRBV10-3
CASSSPEPWSNQPQHF | TRBJ1-5 | NA | TRBV7-8
CASSLVGQGWDQPQHF | TRBJ1-5 | NA | TRBV28
CASSPSGHNNYGYTF | TRBJ1-2 | NA | TRBV27
CASSLGLAGGETQYF | TRBJ2-5 | TRBD2 | TRBV7-3
CASPHREVNEQYF | TRBJ2-7 | TRBD2 | TRBV10-1